Reported below is one TCR beta chain. What it binds is unknown. Deletions cut 7 bases from V and 5 bases from J, with 14 bases between. Germline lookup yields CDR1 LNHNV and CDR2 YYDKDF (reference sequence). The CDR3 is 14 residues long. Building the TCR beta libraries relied on iRepertoire HTBI primers, and CDR3 regions underwent Arm-PCR. Via MiXCR, TCRdb re-called the multiplex PCR reads, giving one row per CDR3 protein. The data contain 450,000 to 600,000 distinct CDR3 sequences, about 13% of them seen just once; the ten biggest clones take up 10%. The data originate from a study of regulatory T cells in long-lasting Graves disease. The time point here: newly diagnosed GD, antithyroid drugs for less than 3 months. Extracted RNA from PBMCs served as the source of the TCR library. Study outcomes and limitations: Persistent Graves' patients showed reduced TCR diversity versus newly diagnosed patients.

The sample was also linked to a second study, of T cells in Graves' hyperthyroidism and ophthalmopathy.

This rearrangement joins TRBV15 to TRBJ2-2; D might be TRBD1 (6 bases). Sequenced here: peripheral blood mononuclear cells (PBMCs), sampled at new diagnosis, from a patient treated with antithyroid drugs. This TCR was sampled from a man under 40 with Graves disease. As DNA, the CDR3 is TGTGCCACCACCCAGGGGAGAGGAACCGGGGAGCTGTTTTTT. As protein: CATTQGRGTGELFF.